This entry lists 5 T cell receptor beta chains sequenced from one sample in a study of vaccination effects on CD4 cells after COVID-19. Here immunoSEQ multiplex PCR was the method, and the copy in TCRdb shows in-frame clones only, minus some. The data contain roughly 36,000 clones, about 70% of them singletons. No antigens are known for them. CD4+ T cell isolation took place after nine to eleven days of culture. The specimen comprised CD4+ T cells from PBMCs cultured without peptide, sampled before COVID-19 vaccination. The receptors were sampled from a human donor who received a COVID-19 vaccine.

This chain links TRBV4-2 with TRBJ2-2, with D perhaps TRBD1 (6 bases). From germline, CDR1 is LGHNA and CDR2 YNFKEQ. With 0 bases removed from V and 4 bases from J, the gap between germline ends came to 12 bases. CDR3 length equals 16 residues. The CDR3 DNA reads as TGTGCCAGCAGCCAAGATTTGGCCAGGGGCACCGGGGAGCTGTTTTTT. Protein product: CASSQDLARGTGELFF.

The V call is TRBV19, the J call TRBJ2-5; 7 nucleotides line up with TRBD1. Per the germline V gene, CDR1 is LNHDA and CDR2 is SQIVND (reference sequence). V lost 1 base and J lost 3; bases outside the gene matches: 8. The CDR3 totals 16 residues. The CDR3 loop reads CASSIGGTVREETQYF. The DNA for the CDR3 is TGTGCCAGTAGTATAGGGGGGACAGTGAGGGAAGAGACCCAGTACTTC.

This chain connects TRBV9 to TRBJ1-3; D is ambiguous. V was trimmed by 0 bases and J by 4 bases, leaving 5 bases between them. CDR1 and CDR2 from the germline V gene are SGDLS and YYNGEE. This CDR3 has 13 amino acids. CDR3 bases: TGTGCCAGCAGCGTAGTAACCGGAAACACCATATATTTT. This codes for CASSVVTGNTIYF.

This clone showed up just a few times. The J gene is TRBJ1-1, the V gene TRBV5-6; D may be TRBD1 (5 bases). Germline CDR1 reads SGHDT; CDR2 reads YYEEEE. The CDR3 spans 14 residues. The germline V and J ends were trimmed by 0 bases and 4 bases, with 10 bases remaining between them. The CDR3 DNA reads TGTGCCAGCAGCTTGGCCGGGGGAGGCACTGAAGCTTTCTTT. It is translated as CASSLAGGGTEAFF.

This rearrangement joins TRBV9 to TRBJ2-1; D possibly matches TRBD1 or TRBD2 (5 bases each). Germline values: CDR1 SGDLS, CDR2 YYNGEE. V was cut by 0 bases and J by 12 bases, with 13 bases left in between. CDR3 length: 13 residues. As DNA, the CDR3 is TGTGCCAGCAGCGTAGCTCAGCGTGGGACGCAGTTCTTC. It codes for CASSVAQRGTQFF.